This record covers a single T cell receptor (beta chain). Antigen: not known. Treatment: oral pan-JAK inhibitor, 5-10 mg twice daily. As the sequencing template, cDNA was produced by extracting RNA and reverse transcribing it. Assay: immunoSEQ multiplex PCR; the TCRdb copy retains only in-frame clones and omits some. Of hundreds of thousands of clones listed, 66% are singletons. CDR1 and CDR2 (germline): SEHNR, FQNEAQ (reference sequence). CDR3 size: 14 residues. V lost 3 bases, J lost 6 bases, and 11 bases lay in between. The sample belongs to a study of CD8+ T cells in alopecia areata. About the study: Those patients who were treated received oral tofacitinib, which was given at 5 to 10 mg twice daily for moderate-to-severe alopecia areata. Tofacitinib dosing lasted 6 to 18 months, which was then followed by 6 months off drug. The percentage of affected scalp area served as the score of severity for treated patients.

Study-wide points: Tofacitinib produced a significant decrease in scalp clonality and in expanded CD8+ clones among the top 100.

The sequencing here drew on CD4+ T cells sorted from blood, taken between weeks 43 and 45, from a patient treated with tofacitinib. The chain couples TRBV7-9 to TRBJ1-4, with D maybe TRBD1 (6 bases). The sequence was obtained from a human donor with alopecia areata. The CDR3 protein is CASSFGQSDEKLFF. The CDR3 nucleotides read TGTGCCAGCAGCTTCGGACAGTCTGATGAAAAACTGTTTTTT. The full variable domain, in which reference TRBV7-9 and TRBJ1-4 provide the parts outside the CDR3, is DTGVSQNPRHKITKRGQNVTFRCDPISEHNRLYWYRQTLGQGPEFLTYFQNEAQLEKSRLLSDRFSAERPKGSFSTLEIQRTEQGDSAMYLCASSFGQSDEKLFFGSGTQLSVL.